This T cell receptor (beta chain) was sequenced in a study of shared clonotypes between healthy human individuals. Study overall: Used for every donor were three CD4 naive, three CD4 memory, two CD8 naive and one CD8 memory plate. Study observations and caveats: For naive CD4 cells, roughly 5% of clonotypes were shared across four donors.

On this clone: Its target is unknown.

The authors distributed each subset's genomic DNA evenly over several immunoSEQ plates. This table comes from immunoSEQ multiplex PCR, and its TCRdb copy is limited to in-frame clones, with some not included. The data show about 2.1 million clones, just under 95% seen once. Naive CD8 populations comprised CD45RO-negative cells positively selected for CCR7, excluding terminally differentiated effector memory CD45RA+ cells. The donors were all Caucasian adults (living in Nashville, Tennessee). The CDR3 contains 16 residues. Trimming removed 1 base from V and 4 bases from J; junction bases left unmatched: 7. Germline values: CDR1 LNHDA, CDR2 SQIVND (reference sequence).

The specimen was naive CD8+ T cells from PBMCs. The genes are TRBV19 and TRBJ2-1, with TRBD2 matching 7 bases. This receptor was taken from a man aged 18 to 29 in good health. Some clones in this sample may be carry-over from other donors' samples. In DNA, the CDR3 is TGTGCCAGTAGTATAGGCCAGGGAGGGGCGTACAATGAGCAGTTCTTC. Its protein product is CASSIGQGGAYNEQFF.